The sequence of this T cell receptor (beta chain) was determined in a study of cytomegalovirus exposure and HLA in healthy donors. The CDR3 runs to 16 residues. Germline V gene data show CDR1 as LNHDA and CDR2 as SQIVND (reference sequence). The V and J ends lost 1 base and 0 bases respectively, with 10 bases between them. 13 Jbeta primers and 60 Vbeta primers were used for the PCR. TCRdb's table, derived via immunoSEQ multiplex PCR, lists solely in-frame clones and lacks some. The table shows fewer than 140,000 clones, with more than 60% occurring only once. Points from the study as a whole: A prior analysis recorded that most TCR beta V segments were productive about 90% or about 30% of the time.

On this clone: Antigen specificity is unknown.

The TCR originated in a man between 60 and 75 years old in good health and CMV-seronegative. Material for sequencing was PBMCs. The chain recombines TRBV19 with TRBJ1-5; D unresolved. The CDR3 sequence: CASSIATAYSNQPQHF. CDR3 coding DNA: TGTGCCAGTAGTATAGCTACAGCATATAGCAATCAGCCCCAGCATTTT.